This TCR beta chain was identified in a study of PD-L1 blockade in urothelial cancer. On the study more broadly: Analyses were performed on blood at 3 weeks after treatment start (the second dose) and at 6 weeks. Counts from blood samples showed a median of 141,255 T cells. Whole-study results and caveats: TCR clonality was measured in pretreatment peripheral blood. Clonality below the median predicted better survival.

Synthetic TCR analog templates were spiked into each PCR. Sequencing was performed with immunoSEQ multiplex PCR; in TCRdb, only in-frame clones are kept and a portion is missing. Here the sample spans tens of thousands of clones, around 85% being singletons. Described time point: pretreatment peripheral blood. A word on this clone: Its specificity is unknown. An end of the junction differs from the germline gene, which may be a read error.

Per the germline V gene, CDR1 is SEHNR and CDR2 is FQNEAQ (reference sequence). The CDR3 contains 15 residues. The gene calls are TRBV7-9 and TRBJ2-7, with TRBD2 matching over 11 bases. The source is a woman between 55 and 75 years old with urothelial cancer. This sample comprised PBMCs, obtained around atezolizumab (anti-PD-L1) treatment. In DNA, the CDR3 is TGTGCCAGCAGCTTTACCACTAGCGGGAGACCAGAGCCGTACTTC. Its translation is CASSFTTSGRPEPYF.